These T cell receptor beta chains were read from a single sample in a study of T cell responses to AZD1222 COVID-19 vaccine. The data were produced by immunoSEQ multiplex PCR, yet TCRdb's version contains in-frame clones alone and is incomplete. The sample includes some 140,000 clones, under 95% of them seen just once. Sequenced here: peripheral blood, sampled on day 0 of AZD1222 vaccination. Every receptor here comes from an adult in good health. Each CDR3 is given with its conserved first and last residue. Fields, in order: CDR3 DNA, CDR3 protein, V gene, clone size, D gene, J gene. The D gene is left open where the match is weak. A clone size is listed for some rows: how often the clone was seen (once, few, many), or a class if it is expanded.

cdr3_nt: TGTGCCAGCAGTCGGACACCGAACACCGGGGAGCTGTTTTTT; cdr3_aa: CASSRTPNTGELFF; v_call: TRBV2; clone_size: .; d_call: .; j_call: TRBJ2-2
cdr3_nt: TGTGCCAGCAAGGGCGACCTGTCCTACAATGAGCAGTTCTTC; cdr3_aa: CASKGDLSYNEQFF; v_call: TRBV2; clone_size: .; d_call: .; j_call: TRBJ2-1
cdr3_nt: TGTGCCAGCAGGGCCTCCCTGAGGACCGGGGAGCTGTTTTTT; cdr3_aa: CASRASLRTGELFF; v_call: TRBV6-4; clone_size: once; d_call: .; j_call: TRBJ2-2
cdr3_nt: TGTGCCAGCAGCTCCCAACCCACAGGAGAAGCTTTCTTT; cdr3_aa: CASSSQPTGEAFF; v_call: TRBV9; clone_size: .; d_call: .; j_call: TRBJ1-1
cdr3_nt: TGCGCCAGCAGCTTGGGGACAGGGGGCGACTATGGCTACACCTTC; cdr3_aa: CASSLGTGGDYGYTF; v_call: TRBV5-1; clone_size: .; d_call: TRBD1; j_call: TRBJ1-2
cdr3_nt: TGTGCCAGCAGCTTAGCGGGTCTCGACACTGAAGCTTTCTTT; cdr3_aa: CASSLAGLDTEAFF; v_call: TRBV7-9; clone_size: .; d_call: .; j_call: TRBJ1-1
cdr3_nt: TGTGCCAGCAGCCCGGAGGCTGGCGGGGTTTCACCCCTCCACTTT; cdr3_aa: CASSPEAGGVSPLHF; v_call: TRBV5-8; clone_size: .; d_call: .; j_call: TRBJ1-6
cdr3_nt: TGTGCTAGCAGCTCCCACAAACCCTTTGACACCGGGGAGCTGTTTTTT; cdr3_aa: CASSSHKPFDTGELFF; v_call: TRBV7-7; clone_size: .; d_call: .; j_call: TRBJ2-2
cdr3_nt: TGTGCCAGCAGCCCCCGGGAGGGCTTTCAAACTGAAAAACTGTTTTTT; cdr3_aa: CASSPREGFQTEKLFF; v_call: TRBV7-8; clone_size: .; d_call: .; j_call: TRBJ1-4
cdr3_nt: TGTGCCAGCAGGAAGGGACAGACTCGAGGGGAGCTGTTTTTT; cdr3_aa: CASRKGQTRGELFF; v_call: TRBV6-5; clone_size: .; d_call: TRBD1; j_call: TRBJ2-2
cdr3_nt: TGTGCCAGCTCACCAGGGGGCATGTCCGCAGTTCGCACAGATACGCAGTATTTT; cdr3_aa: CASSPGGMSAVRTDTQYF; v_call: TRBV18; clone_size: once; d_call: .; j_call: TRBJ2-3
cdr3_nt: TGTGCCAGCACCCCAACAGGGGGGAATGAAAAACTGTTTTTT; cdr3_aa: CASTPTGGNEKLFF; v_call: TRBV5-6; clone_size: .; d_call: TRBD1; j_call: TRBJ1-4
cdr3_nt: TGTGCCAGCAGCTTGAACAGGGCGGAAGGCTACACCTTC; cdr3_aa: CASSLNRAEGYTF; v_call: TRBV11-2; clone_size: .; d_call: .; j_call: TRBJ1-2
cdr3_nt: TGCGCCAGCAGTGAGGCGGACAGCTCCTACGAGCAGTACTTC; cdr3_aa: CASSEADSSYEQYF; v_call: TRBV10-2; clone_size: few; d_call: .; j_call: TRBJ2-7
cdr3_nt: TGTGCCAGCAGTGAGGGGGCAGGGGGCGCTCAACTTAATGAGCAGTTCTTC; cdr3_aa: CASSEGAGGAQLNEQFF; v_call: TRBV6-4; clone_size: once; d_call: TRBD1; j_call: TRBJ2-1
cdr3_nt: TGTGCCAGCAGCAAAGGGACCGGCGGTGCAGATACGCAGTATTTT; cdr3_aa: CASSKGTGGADTQYF; v_call: TRBV6-6; clone_size: .; d_call: .; j_call: TRBJ2-3
cdr3_nt: TGCGCCAGCAGCCATATGGGGCGGGAGACCCAGTACTTC; cdr3_aa: CASSHMGRETQYF; v_call: TRBV5-1; clone_size: .; d_call: .; j_call: TRBJ2-5
cdr3_nt: TGTGCCAGCAGTTCCCCCCCACAGGGTAGGGATGGCTACACCTTC; cdr3_aa: CASSSPPQGRDGYTF; v_call: TRBV28; clone_size: .; d_call: .; j_call: TRBJ1-2
cdr3_nt: TGTGCCAGCAGCCCGAGACAGGCCGACTATGGCTACACCTTC; cdr3_aa: CASSPRQADYGYTF; v_call: TRBV7-9; clone_size: .; d_call: .; j_call: TRBJ1-2
cdr3_nt: TGCGCCAGCAGCCAAGATGATCCAGGGCTGGACTATGGCTACACCTTC; cdr3_aa: CASSQDDPGLDYGYTF; v_call: TRBV4-1; clone_size: .; d_call: .; j_call: TRBJ1-2
cdr3_nt: TGCGCCAGCAGCCAAGATTCTTCCGCTAACTATGGCTACACCTTC; cdr3_aa: CASSQDSSANYGYTF; v_call: TRBV4-1; clone_size: .; d_call: .; j_call: TRBJ1-2
cdr3_nt: TGTGCCAGCAGTCAGACTAGCGGGATAACAGATACGCAGTATTTT; cdr3_aa: CASSQTSGITDTQYF; v_call: TRBV6-5; clone_size: .; d_call: TRBD2; j_call: TRBJ2-3
cdr3_nt: TGTGCCAGCAGCCAAGACCCAGGGAACACCGGGGAGCTGTTTTTT; cdr3_aa: CASSQDPGNTGELFF; v_call: TRBV3-1/TRBV3-2; clone_size: once; d_call: .; j_call: TRBJ2-2
cdr3_nt: TGCGCCAGCAGTTACCGCCGGATCTCGGGGGAGCTGTTTTTT; cdr3_aa: CASSYRRISGELFF; v_call: TRBV5-1; clone_size: .; d_call: .; j_call: TRBJ2-2
cdr3_nt: TGTGCCAGCAGCCAATTGTTGGGCGGGAACACTGAAGCTTTCTTT; cdr3_aa: CASSQLLGGNTEAFF; v_call: TRBV16; clone_size: .; d_call: .; j_call: TRBJ1-1
cdr3_nt: TGCAGTGCTAGTCAGAGGGGACAGGGTTTCGTCGAGCAGTACTTC; cdr3_aa: CSASQRGQGFVEQYF; v_call: TRBV20-1; clone_size: .; d_call: TRBD1; j_call: TRBJ2-7
cdr3_nt: TGTGCCAGCAGCTTGAATGGAGAGACCCAGTACTTC; cdr3_aa: CASSLNGETQYF; v_call: TRBV7-9; clone_size: .; d_call: .; j_call: TRBJ2-5
cdr3_nt: TGTGCCAGCAGTCACGGGGTATGGGAGACCCAGTACTTC; cdr3_aa: CASSHGVWETQYF; v_call: TRBV12-3/TRBV12-4; clone_size: .; d_call: .; j_call: TRBJ2-5
cdr3_nt: TGTGCCAGCAGTGAATCGTACAGGCCTAATGAAAAACTGTTTTTT; cdr3_aa: CASSESYRPNEKLFF; v_call: TRBV6-1; clone_size: .; d_call: .; j_call: TRBJ1-4
cdr3_nt: TGCGCCAGCAGCCCCGGCCCCGCGAACACTGAAGCTTTCTTT; cdr3_aa: CASSPGPANTEAFF; v_call: TRBV4-1; clone_size: .; d_call: .; j_call: TRBJ1-1
cdr3_nt: TGTGCCAGCAGTTTCGAGGGACAACCGTTCCAGCCCCAGCATTTT; cdr3_aa: CASSFEGQPFQPQHF; v_call: TRBV6-2/TRBV6-3; clone_size: .; d_call: .; j_call: TRBJ1-5
cdr3_nt: TGCGCCAGCAGCGCGGACAGGGGCTATGGCTACACCTTC; cdr3_aa: CASSADRGYGYTF; v_call: TRBV5-1; clone_size: few; d_call: TRBD1; j_call: TRBJ1-2
cdr3_nt: TGTGCCAGTAGAGGGCTTGGCCCGGGACAAGGCACCGGGGAGCTGTTTTTT; cdr3_aa: CASRGLGPGQGTGELFF; v_call: TRBV19; clone_size: .; d_call: .; j_call: TRBJ2-2
cdr3_nt: TGTGCCAGCAGCCGGAGCGGGAGGTATGAGCAGTTCTTC; cdr3_aa: CASSRSGRYEQFF; v_call: TRBV7-8; clone_size: .; d_call: TRBD2; j_call: TRBJ2-1
cdr3_nt: TGTGCCAGCAGACGGACTAGCGGGGGGCAGAACACCGGGGAGCTGTTTTTT; cdr3_aa: CASRRTSGGQNTGELFF; v_call: TRBV7-2; clone_size: .; d_call: TRBD2; j_call: TRBJ2-2
cdr3_nt: TGTGCTAGTGGTTTGGGAGAGGGGGCAGGTTCACCCCTCCACTTT; cdr3_aa: CASGLGEGAGSPLHF; v_call: TRBV12-5; clone_size: .; d_call: TRBD1; j_call: TRBJ1-6
cdr3_nt: TGTGCCAGCAGCTCGACGGGAACTCTTTACGAGCAGTACTTC; cdr3_aa: CASSSTGTLYEQYF; v_call: TRBV9; clone_size: once; d_call: .; j_call: TRBJ2-7
cdr3_nt: TGTGCCAGCAACCCGACAGGGTTCAGCGAGCAGTACTTC; cdr3_aa: CASNPTGFSEQYF; v_call: TRBV3-1/TRBV3-2; clone_size: .; d_call: TRBD1; j_call: TRBJ2-7
cdr3_nt: TGTGCCAGTAGTGCCCGGGACTTCGAGCAGTACTTC; cdr3_aa: CASSARDFEQYF; v_call: TRBV19; clone_size: .; d_call: .; j_call: TRBJ2-7
cdr3_nt: TGTGCCAGCAGTTACGATGGACCTCAGGGGAGGCCCACTGAAGCTTTCTTT; cdr3_aa: CASSYDGPQGRPTEAFF; v_call: TRBV6-2/TRBV6-3; clone_size: .; d_call: .; j_call: TRBJ1-1
cdr3_nt: TGCGCCAGCAGCCAAGACGGGACTAGCGGGGGGCTGGGTACCAATGAGCAGTTCTTC; cdr3_aa: CASSQDGTSGGLGTNEQFF; v_call: TRBV4-1; clone_size: .; d_call: TRBD2; j_call: TRBJ2-1
cdr3_nt: TGCGCCAGCAGCAGCCAGGGAAGAACTGAAGCTTTCTTT; cdr3_aa: CASSSQGRTEAFF; v_call: TRBV5-1; clone_size: .; d_call: .; j_call: TRBJ1-1
cdr3_nt: TGTGCCAGCAGTGAGGACTGGGCCGGGACAGGGCTTGGCTACACCTTC; cdr3_aa: CASSEDWAGTGLGYTF; v_call: TRBV2; clone_size: few; d_call: TRBD1; j_call: TRBJ1-2
cdr3_nt: TGTGCCAGCAGCATAAGACGCCCTAGGGGGCTGATTACAGATACGCAGTATTTT; cdr3_aa: CASSIRRPRGLITDTQYF; v_call: TRBV7-2; clone_size: .; d_call: TRBD1; j_call: TRBJ2-3
cdr3_nt: TGTGCCAGCAGCCAAGAAACCGGCAGGAGAAACTATGGCTACACCTTC; cdr3_aa: CASSQETGRRNYGYTF; v_call: TRBV3-1/TRBV3-2; clone_size: .; d_call: .; j_call: TRBJ1-2
cdr3_nt: TGTGCCAGCAGCTTGGGACTAGCGGGGCAAGAGACCCAGTACTTC; cdr3_aa: CASSLGLAGQETQYF; v_call: TRBV5-8; clone_size: .; d_call: TRBD2; j_call: TRBJ2-5
cdr3_nt: TGTGCGACCGTCAGGGGGCTTCCAGATACGCAGTATTTT; cdr3_aa: CATVRGLPDTQYF; v_call: TRBV30; clone_size: .; d_call: TRBD1; j_call: TRBJ2-3
cdr3_nt: TGTGCCAGCTCCCGGAATCAAGAGACCCAGTACTTC; cdr3_aa: CASSRNQETQYF; v_call: TRBV9; clone_size: .; d_call: .; j_call: TRBJ2-5
cdr3_nt: TGTGCCAGCAAGAGGACACGTCCGAGCAATCAGCCCCAGCATTTT; cdr3_aa: CASKRTRPSNQPQHF; v_call: TRBV6-5; clone_size: .; d_call: .; j_call: TRBJ1-5
cdr3_nt: TGTGCCAGCAGTTTACGGGAGGTTGGCACTGAAGCTTTCTTT; cdr3_aa: CASSLREVGTEAFF; v_call: TRBV28; clone_size: .; d_call: .; j_call: TRBJ1-1
cdr3_nt: TGTGCCAGCAGCTTAGCTTGGGGGATGCCCCTTGAGCAGTTCTTC; cdr3_aa: CASSLAWGMPLEQFF; v_call: TRBV11-3; clone_size: .; d_call: .; j_call: TRBJ2-1
cdr3_nt: TGTGCCAGCAGACAAAGGACAGGGGTAGTTGGGGAGCTGTTTTTT; cdr3_aa: CASRQRTGVVGELFF; v_call: TRBV7-3; clone_size: .; d_call: TRBD1; j_call: TRBJ2-2
cdr3_nt: TGTGCCAGCAGCTTAGGGCACCCGTATGGCTACACCTTC; cdr3_aa: CASSLGHPYGYTF; v_call: TRBV7-2; clone_size: once; d_call: .; j_call: TRBJ1-2
cdr3_nt: TGTGCCAGCAGCGTAGACAGGGTGGGCTATGGCTACACCTTC; cdr3_aa: CASSVDRVGYGYTF; v_call: TRBV9; clone_size: .; d_call: .; j_call: TRBJ1-2
cdr3_nt: TGTGCCAGCAGCGGAGATAGCAATCAGCCCCAGCATTTT; cdr3_aa: CASSGDSNQPQHF; v_call: TRBV2; clone_size: .; d_call: .; j_call: TRBJ1-5
cdr3_nt: TGTGCCAGCAGCCCCCGGACAGGCACCTATGGCTACACCTTC; cdr3_aa: CASSPRTGTYGYTF; v_call: TRBV9; clone_size: .; d_call: TRBD1; j_call: TRBJ1-2
cdr3_nt: TGCGCCAGCAGCTTGCTGACAGCCCGCACAGATACGCAGTATTTT; cdr3_aa: CASSLLTARTDTQYF; v_call: TRBV5-1; clone_size: .; d_call: .; j_call: TRBJ2-3